This T cell receptor (beta chain) was observed in a study of PD-1 blockade in classical Hodgkin lymphoma. On this clone: As yet, its antigen is unknown.

V lost 6 bases, J lost 0 bases, and 21 bases lay in between. The CDR3 runs to 18 residues. The germline gives CDR1 SGHAT, CDR2 FQNNGV. General study points: TCR diversity in CD4+, not CD8+, cells rose significantly by C4D1.

Sequenced by immunoSEQ multiplex PCR; TCRdb stores in-frame clones only, minus some. Of around 65,000 clones in the sample, approximately 90% were seen once. Every one of the patients relapsed after autologous stem cell transplantation (brentuximab vedotin exposure was variable). The receptor's source is a human donor with classical Hodgkin lymphoma. The source material was peripheral blood mononuclear cells (PBMCs), sampled at baseline. The rearrangement uses TRBV11-2 and TRBJ2-1; D ambiguous. This chain's CDR3 is CASRPHPGDSSSYNEQFF. The CDR3 region has the DNA TGTGCCAGCAGACCCCATCCTGGGGATTCTAGCTCCTACAATGAGCAGTTCTTC.